Each of the 20 T cell receptor beta chains below was sequenced from the same sample in a study of cytomegalovirus exposure and HLA in healthy donors. 60 Vbeta and 13 Jbeta primers were used in PCR. TCRdb's table, derived via immunoSEQ multiplex PCR, lists solely in-frame clones and lacks some. The table includes approximately 190,000 clones, 82% detected once. The sequencing sample was made of PBMCs. The receptors originated from a woman between 18 and 29 years old in good health and CMV-seronegative.

This clone was counted only a few times. This CDR3 is CASNAPGVGKPGELFF. In nucleotides, the CDR3 is TGTGCCAGTAACGCCCCGGGGGTTGGAAAGCCCGGGGAGCTGTTTTTT. This chain links TRBV19 with TRBJ2-2; weak D call: TRBD2 (6 bases). The CDR3 sequence is 16 residues long. The V gene's germline CDR1 is LNHDA and CDR2 SQIVND (reference sequence). V gave up 7 bases and J gave up 6 bases, with 21 bases separating them.

This chain links TRBV5-1 with TRBJ2-1, with D unclear. V dropped 0 bases and J dropped 3 bases, with 10 bases sitting between them. CDR1 and CDR2 from the germline V gene are SGHRS and YFSETQ. The CDR3 totals 15 residues. CDR3 protein: CASSLEQTGYNEQFF. CDR3 bases: TGCGCCAGCAGCTTGGAGCAAACCGGCTACAATGAGCAGTTCTTC.

The gene calls are TRBV11-2 and TRBJ2-1; 7 nucleotides line up with TRBD1. Germline assignment: CDR1 SGHAT and CDR2 FQNNGV. The junction had 9 bases not matched to a gene; V was cut back by 6 bases and J by 1 base. The CDR3 consists of 16 residues. CDR3 protein: CASSSLGTASYNEQFF. The CDR3 DNA sequence: TGTGCCAGCAGTTCCCTCGGGACAGCGTCCTACAATGAGCAGTTCTTC.

The chain is built from TRBV20-1 and TRBJ2-7, with D unresolved. From germline, CDR1 is DFQATT and CDR2 SNEGSKA (reference sequence). With 4 bases removed from V and 4 bases from J, the gap between germline ends came to 2 bases. This CDR3 contains 9 residues. In DNA form, the CDR3 reads TGCAGTGCTATATACGAGCAGTACTTC. Amino acids: CSAIYEQYF.

V usage is TRBV6-6 and J usage is TRBJ1-4; no firm D call. The CDR3 length is 15 residues. CDR1 and CDR2 (germline): MNHNY, SVGAGI (reference sequence). The V end was cut by 11 bases, the J end by 4 bases, with 20 bases between. The chain's CDR3 is CAHKRAEDFNEKLFF. In DNA form, the CDR3 reads TGTGCCCACAAGCGGGCGGAAGATTTTAATGAAAAACTGTTTTTT.

This rearrangement joins TRBV27 to TRBJ1-1; TRBD1 matches 7 bases. The ends lost 2 bases at V and 1 base at J; junction bases unmatched: 13. Germline V lookup: CDR1 MNHEY, CDR2 SMNVEV (reference sequence). CDR3 length: 18 residues. CDR3 sequence (DNA): TGTGCCAGCAGTTTAATCCCCCCGACAGGGAGGTCGAACACTGAAGCTTTCTTT. Amino acid sequence: CASSLIPPTGRSNTEAFF.

V and J are TRBV19 and TRBJ2-2; D perhaps matches TRBD1 (5 bases). The V and J ends lost 8 bases and 4 bases respectively, with 14 bases between them. The length of the CDR3 is 14 residues. The germline V gene has CDR1 LNHDA and CDR2 SQIVND (reference sequence). The CDR3 DNA follows: TGTGCCAGTTCCAGCATAGGGGCCACCGGGGAGCTGTTTTTT. Protein product: CASSSIGATGELFF.

The gene calls are TRBV10-2 and TRBJ2-5, with TRBD2 identical over 9 bases. The germline V gene encodes CDR1 WSHSY and CDR2 SAAADI. J lost 2 bases, V lost 5 bases, and 6 bases had no gene match. This CDR3 spans 15 amino acids. CDR3 in amino acids: CASSPRAGGQETQYF. The CDR3 DNA follows: TGCGCCAGCAGTCCCAGGGCGGGGGGGCAAGAGACCCAGTACTTC.

In this sample, this clone turned up a few times. This chain links TRBV5-4 with TRBJ2-3; 8 bases fit TRBD2. The CDR3 extends over 18 amino acids. V lost 4 bases to trimming and J lost 2 bases; unmatched junction nucleotides: 15. Germline assignment: CDR1 SGHNT and CDR2 YYREEE (reference sequence). The CDR3 DNA is TGTGCCAGCAGCCCAAGTAGGAGCGGGGGAGAACCCACAGATACGCAGTATTTT. Protein: CASSPSRSGGEPTDTQYF.

The sample holds one count of this clone. An end of the junction differs from the germline gene, which may be a read error. The rearrangement links TRBV7-9 to TRBJ1-6; unclear D gene. From germline, CDR1 is SEHNR and CDR2 FQNEAQ (reference sequence). This CDR3 is 12 amino acids long. The CDR3 loop is CSSSLSDSPLHF. The CDR3 DNA reads as TGTTCCAGCAGCTTATCCGATTCACCCCTCCACTTT.

This chain connects TRBV14 to TRBJ2-7; tentatively, D is TRBD2 (6 bases). This CDR3 spans 14 amino acids. Germline loops: CDR1 SGHDN, CDR2 FVKESK. V dropped 4 bases and J dropped 3 bases, with 13 bases sitting between them. The CDR3 loop is CASSLRGPGYEQYF. The CDR3 bases are TGTGCCAGCAGCCTGCGGGGTCCTGGCTACGAGCAGTACTTC. The whole variable domain, filled in from reference TRBV14 and TRBJ2-7, reads EAGVTQFPSHSVIEKGQTVTLRCDPISGHDNLYWYRRVMGKEIKFLLHFVKESKQDESGMPNNRFLAERTGGTYSTLKVQPAELEDSGVYFCASSLRGPGYEQYFGPGTRLTVT.

The genes are TRBV7-8 and TRBJ2-7; D may be TRBD2 (6 bases). There are 15 residues in the CDR3. Deletions cut 6 bases from V and 7 bases from J, with 22 bases between. Germline V CDR1 and CDR2: SGHVS, FQNEAQ. The CDR3 spells CASSLRTGASEEQYF. CDR3 nucleotides: TGTGCCAGCAGTCTCAGAACGGGAGCCTCCGAGGAGCAGTACTTC. The full variable domain, completed using reference TRBV7-8 and TRBJ2-7, is GAGVSQSPRYKVAKRGQDVALRCDPISGHVSLFWYQQALGQGPEFLTYFQNEAQLDKSGLPSDRFFAERPEGSVSTLKIQRTQQEDSAVYLCASSLRTGASEEQYFGPGTRLTVT.

This CDR3 is CASSSRVGRVFF. The CDR3 region has the DNA TGTGCCAGCAGCTCGAGGGTGGGGAGAGTGTTCTTC. The V gene is TRBV11-3, the J gene TRBJ2-1, with a possible D match to TRBD2 (5 bases). The V end was cut by 4 bases, the J end by 15 bases, with 16 bases between. Germline assignment: CDR1 SGHNT and CDR2 YENEEA. The CDR3 length is 12 residues.

The chain combines TRBV6-6 with TRBJ2-5; no clear D gene. The J call may be faulty, since TRBJ2-7 better matches the DNA end. The CDR3 covers 15 residues. The germline CDR1 and CDR2 sequences are MNHNY and SVGAGI (reference sequence). The CDR3 DNA follows: TGTGCCAGCACTCCTAGTCCGGCGGCTACCTACGAGCAGTACTTC. It translates to CASTPSPAATYEQYF.

V is TRBV27 and J is TRBJ2-2, with D maybe TRBD1 (5 bases). Germline CDR1 is MNHEY and CDR2 is SMNVEV (reference sequence). The V end lost 5 bases, the J end lost 5 bases, and 9 bases lay between the germline ends. This CDR3 is 13 amino acids long. The CDR3 loop is CASSIQGTGELFF. CDR3 in DNA: TGTGCCAGCAGTATTCAGGGAACCGGGGAGCTGTTTTTT.

This chain uses TRBV4-1 with TRBJ2-7; 9 nucleotides align to TRBD1. The CDR3 covers 17 residues. Germline values: CDR1 MGHRA, CDR2 YSYEKL. Unmatched junction bases numbered 9, after V lost 2 bases and J lost 1 base. CDR3 loop: CASSQYEGGQGSYEQYF. The CDR3 DNA is TGCGCCAGCAGCCAATACGAGGGGGGACAGGGTTCCTACGAGCAGTACTTC.

The sample holds a few counts of this clone. The gene calls are TRBV5-1 and TRBJ2-5; D is perhaps TRBD1 (6 bases). Between the trimmed V and J ends, which lost 4 bases and 5 bases, there was a span of 12 bases. The CDR3 is 13 amino acids. Germline CDR1 is SGHRS and CDR2 is YFSETQ. The CDR3 bases are TGCGCCAGCAGCAGACAGGAGATGGAGACCCAGTACTTC. Translation gives CASSRQEMETQYF. Looking up the rest from reference TRBV5-1 and TRBJ2-5 gives the full variable domain: KAGVTQTPRYLIKTRGQQVTLSCSPISGHRSVSWYQQTPGQGLQFLFEYFSETQRNKGNFPGRFSGRQFSNSRSEMNVSTLELGDSALYLCASSRQEMETQYFGPGTRLLVL.

The chain has TRBV2 and TRBJ2-5; maybe TRBD2 (5 bases). The CDR3 has 16 residues. V lost 5 bases to trimming and J lost 2 bases, with 18 bases between them. Germline V lookup: CDR1 SNHLY, CDR2 FYNNEI. In DNA form, the CDR3 reads TGTGCCAGCAGTCCCGGTCTCGAGGGAGTACAAGAGACCCAGTACTTC. Translating gives CASSPGLEGVQETQYF.

The chain combines TRBV27 with TRBJ2-5, with D tentatively TRBD1 (7 bases). The germline V gene encodes CDR1 MNHEY and CDR2 SMNVEV (reference sequence). Deletions cut 5 bases from V and 5 bases from J, with 15 bases between. The CDR3 runs to 14 residues. The CDR3 region is CASSQRTGGETQYF. The CDR3 bases are TGTGCCAGCAGTCAACGGACAGGAGGGGAGACCCAGTACTTC.

This clone has only one observation. The rearrangement links TRBV7-8 to TRBJ2-7; 10 positions match TRBD2. In germline, CDR1 is SGHVS, CDR2 FQNEAQ. The CDR3 runs to 15 residues. Trimming took 4 bases from V and 2 from J; bases not matched to a gene: 5. The CDR3 DNA is TGTGCCAGCAGCTCGCGGACTAGCGGAGCCTACGAGCAGTACTTC. It codes for CASSSRTSGAYEQYF.